These 32 T cell receptor beta chains were all obtained from the same sample, sequenced in a study of patients and donors after allogeneic stem cell transplantation. TCRdb re-called the RT-PCR reads with MiXCR, one entry per CDR3 protein. The table shows more than 850,000 distinct CDR3 sequences, with roughly 18% occurring only once. The sequencing input was blood, either unsorted or a sorted T cell fraction (not recorded which). The receptors derive from a human donor who was either an allogeneic HSCT recipient or a stem cell or donor lymphocyte infusion donor (not recorded which). It is not recorded whose cells these are; they may come from a transplant donor.

This clonotype was seen only a few times. V usage is TRBV11-2 and J usage is TRBJ2-2, with D unresolved. The ends were cut back, 4 bases at V and 5 bases at J, with 14 bases in the middle. The CDR3 totals 15 residues. Germline CDR1 is SGHAT and CDR2 is FQNNGV. The CDR3 DNA is TGTGCCAGCAGCTATGATACTGAGTGGACCGGGGAGCTGTTTTTT. Translated: CASSYDTEWTGELFF.

A remark on this clonotype: This clone may be a read error of a much larger clone one base away. This chain uses TRBV12-3 or TRBV12-4 with TRBJ2-3; D is ambiguous. The CDR3 totals 14 residues. V was pared by 6 bases and J by 2 bases, with 12 bases between. The chain's CDR3 is CASRCGGPTDTQYF. The CDR3 DNA reads as TGTGCCAGCAGGTGTGGCGGACCCACAGATACGCAGTATTTT.

A few counts support this clonotype. The chain carries TRBV15 and TRBJ1-5, with TRBD1 as a possible D gene (6 bases). The germline CDR1 and CDR2 sequences are LNHNV and YYDKDF (reference sequence). The ends were cut back, 0 bases at V and 3 bases at J, with 18 bases in the middle. There are 18 residues in the CDR3. CDR3 in DNA: TGTGCCACCAGCAGAGAAAAGGCTCAGGGGAGGGTCAATCAGCCCCAGCATTTT. Translation: CATSREKAQGRVNQPQHF.

The CDR3 DNA follows: TGTGCCAGCAGTTCTCGGACTAGCGGGAGCTTCGATACGCAGTATTTT. Encoded protein: CASSSRTSGSFDTQYF. The chain links TRBV6-5 to TRBJ2-3; 13 nucleotides match TRBD2. There are 16 residues in the CDR3. The germline V gene encodes CDR1 MNHEY and CDR2 SVGAGI. V lost 4 bases and J lost 6; bases outside the gene matches: 7.

The chain couples TRBV6-1 to TRBJ1-5; D perhaps matches TRBD1 (5 bases). Germline V CDR1 and CDR2: MNHNS, SASEGT. The CDR3 is 14 amino acids. V shed 6 bases and J shed 4 bases, with 13 bases lying between them. The CDR3 loop reads CASRPTAMNQPQHF. The CDR3 region has the DNA TGTGCCAGCAGGCCGACAGCGATGAATCAGCCCCAGCATTTT.

The chain joins TRBV5-1 to TRBJ2-7; TRBD1 agrees at 12 bases. Germline V gene sequence: CDR1 SGHRS, CDR2 YFSETQ. Germline trimming cut 0 bases from V and 3 bases from J; bases unmatched to any gene: 10. The CDR3 spans 18 residues. CDR3 sequence reads: CASSLVGTGGANGYEQYF. CDR3 DNA sequence: TGCGCCAGCAGCTTGGTTGGGACAGGGGGCGCGAATGGCTACGAGCAGTACTTC.

This rearrangement joins TRBV5-5 to TRBJ1-1, with D hard to call. Germline assignment: CDR1 SGHKS and CDR2 YYEKEE (reference sequence). Trimming pared 0 bases from V and 11 bases from J, leaving 14 bases between. This CDR3 contains 13 residues. CDR3 protein: CASSLAPLSAAFF. The CDR3 DNA is TGTGCCAGCAGCTTGGCTCCTCTCAGCGCGGCTTTCTTT. Supplemented by reference TRBV5-5 and TRBJ1-1, the full variable domain reads DAGVTQSPTHLIKTRGQQVTLRCSPISGHKSVSWYQQVLGQGPQFIFQYYEKEERGRGNFPDRFSARQFPNYSSELNVNALLLGDSALYLCASSLAPLSAAFFGQGTRLTVV.

In this sample, this clonotype turned up a few times. The chain has TRBV7-3 and TRBJ2-1; D might be TRBD2 (5 bases). Trimming removed 3 bases from V and 3 bases from J, with 9 bases in between. The CDR3 spans 14 residues. Germline V gene sequence: CDR1 SGHTA, CDR2 FQGTGA. CDR3 region: CASSFRGFYNEQFF. CDR3 DNA sequence: TGTGCCAGCAGCTTTCGGGGTTTCTACAATGAGCAGTTCTTC.

This clonotype was detected a few times. The chain is built from TRBV7-9 and TRBJ2-1; the match to TRBD2 covers 7 bases. Unmatched junction bases numbered 1, after V lost 9 bases and J lost 2 bases. The germline V gene encodes CDR1 SEHNR and CDR2 FQNEAQ (reference sequence). This CDR3 has 12 residues. DNA for the CDR3: TGTGCCAGTGGACTAGCCTACAATGAGCAGTTCTTC. Translated, it gives CASGLAYNEQFF. Full variable domain (outside the CDR3, taken from reference TRBV7-9 and TRBJ2-1): DTGVSQNPRHKITKRGQNVTFRCDPISEHNRLYWYRQTLGQGPEFLTYFQNEAQLEKSRLLSDRFSAERPKGSFSTLEIQRTEQGDSAMYLCASGLAYNEQFFGPGTRLTVL.

At least ten counts were recorded for this clonotype. The chain has TRBV5-1 and TRBJ1-1, with D unclear. V was shortened by 0 bases and J by 9 bases, with 9 bases between the two germline ends. Looked up from germline, CDR1 is SGHRS and CDR2 is YFSETQ. This CDR3 has 12 amino acids. The CDR3 DNA reads as TGCGCCAGCAGCTTGGCCGAAGGGAAAGCTTTCTTT. Translation gives CASSLAEGKAFF.

V and J are TRBV6-5 and TRBJ1-3; D call uncertain. The CDR3 is 16 residues long. With 2 bases removed from V and 4 bases from J, the gap between germline ends came to 15 bases. The V gene's germline CDR1 is MNHEY and CDR2 SVGAGI. The CDR3 nucleotides read TGTGCCAGCAGTTACGGGAAGCGAAAAGGAGGAAACACCATATATTTT. Protein product: CASSYGKRKGGNTIYF.

Only a few counts were recorded for this clonotype. This chain joins TRBV6-2 or TRBV6-3 and TRBJ1-5; no clear D. Trimming removed 10 bases at V and 7 bases at J, with 11 bases between. This CDR3 comprises 11 residues. Germline CDR1 is MNHEY and CDR2 is SVGEGT. CDR3 in DNA: TGTGCCACCTCCGACGGGCAGCCCCAGCATTTT. This sequence encodes CATSDGQPQHF.

This clonotype was recorded a few times. The rearrangement uses TRBV20-1 and TRBJ2-7; maybe TRBD2 (6 bases). In germline, CDR1 is DFQATT, CDR2 SNEGSKA (reference sequence). The CDR3 totals 12 residues. V gave up 5 bases and J gave up 4 bases, with 12 bases separating them. The chain's CDR3 is CSAPRRDYEQYF. CDR3 coding DNA: TGCAGTGCTCCCCGGAGGGATTACGAGCAGTACTTC.

The chain combines TRBV15 with TRBJ2-1, with 13 bases identical to TRBD2. After removal of 1 base from V and 7 bases from J, the junction contained 10 bases not matched to a gene. The germline V gene has CDR1 LNHNV and CDR2 YYDKDF (reference sequence). CDR3 length: 18 residues. The CDR3 loop is CATSRGGRTSGSRNEQFF. DNA of the CDR3: TGTGCCACCAGCAGAGGGGGGCGGACTAGCGGGAGTAGAAATGAGCAGTTCTTC.

This chain uses TRBV19 with TRBJ2-3; D might be TRBD2 (6 bases). The germline gives CDR1 LNHDA, CDR2 SQIVND (reference sequence). The CDR3 contains 15 residues. The V gene lost 1 base and the J gene lost 4 bases, with 12 bases spanning the gap. CDR3 sequence: CASSIGYGGADTQYF. DNA of the CDR3: TGTGCCAGTAGTATAGGATACGGAGGGGCAGATACGCAGTATTTT. Full variable domain (remainder filled in from reference TRBV19 and TRBJ2-3): DGGITQSPKYLFRKEGQNVTLSCEQNLNHDAMYWYRQDPGQGLRLIYYSQIVNDFQKGDIAEGYSVSREKKESFPLTVTSAQKNPTAFYLCASSIGYGGADTQYFGPGTRLTVL.

This clonotype has more than one count but fewer than ten. The CDR3 DNA is TGCGCCAGCAGCCAAGAGGATTCAACAGATACGCAGTATTTT. Its protein product is CASSQEDSTDTQYF. This chain joins TRBV4-3 and TRBJ2-3, with no clear D. V was pared by 0 bases and J by 3 bases, with 7 bases between. The CDR3 loop spans 14 amino acids. Germline-derived CDR1 and CDR2 are LGHNA and YSLEER.

This chain links TRBV3-1 with TRBJ1-5; unclear D gene. The germline V gene encodes CDR1 LGHDT and CDR2 YNNKEL (reference sequence). The V and J ends lost 2 bases and 2 bases respectively, with 16 bases between them. This CDR3 is built from 17 residues. The CDR3 loop is CASSQSAGPGRNQPQHF. CDR3 nucleotides: TGTGCCAGCAGCCAATCAGCGGGCCCCGGCCGCAATCAGCCCCAGCATTTT.

The chain recombines TRBV4-2 with TRBJ2-2, with D maybe TRBD2 (7 bases). CDR3 size: 19 residues. CDR1 LGHNA and CDR2 YNFKEQ come from the germline V gene. The ends were cut back, 1 base at V and 0 bases at J, with 18 bases in the middle. The CDR3 DNA sequence: TGTGCCAGCAGCCAAGTCAGTAGGCGGGGGCTAACGAACACCGGGGAGCTGTTTTTT. Protein product: CASSQVSRRGLTNTGELFF.

The table lists this clonotype with a few counts. CDR3 amino acids: CASRADILNTEAFF. CDR3 in DNA: TGCGCCAGCAGGGCCGATATTTTGAACACTGAAGCTTTCTTT. This sequence joins TRBV5-1 and TRBJ1-1; D is ambiguous. This CDR3 is 14 amino acids long. Trimming took off 5 bases at V and 0 bases at J, with 11 bases between the two ends. CDR1 and CDR2 (germline): SGHRS, YFSETQ.

This chain links TRBV4-1 with TRBJ2-7; the D gene is possibly TRBD2 (7 bases). The CDR3 length is 15 residues. CDR1 is MGHRA, CDR2 YSYEKL, per germline. The V gene lost 1 base and the J gene lost 2 bases, with 12 bases spanning the gap. The CDR3 protein is CASSQGGGSTYEQYF. In DNA, the CDR3 is TGCGCCAGCAGCCAAGGCGGGGGCTCAACCTACGAGCAGTACTTC.

This clonotype was picked up a small number of times. The chain carries TRBV6-5 and TRBJ2-5, with D possibly TRBD2 on 5 matching bases. The V end was cut by 4 bases, the J end by 7 bases, with 13 bases between. CDR3 length: 13 residues. The germline gives CDR1 MNHEY, CDR2 SVGAGI. CDR3 sequence reads: CASSFPPEGTQYF. CDR3 in DNA: TGTGCCAGCAGTTTCCCTCCTGAGGGGACCCAGTACTTC.

This sequence joins TRBV15 and TRBJ1-2, with TRBD1 matching 7 bases. This CDR3 is built from 14 residues. With V trimmed by 3 bases and J by 7 bases, 8 bases remained unmatched. Germline CDR1 LNHNV, CDR2 YYDKDF (reference sequence). For the CDR3, the DNA is TGTGCCACCAGCAGGACCCGACAGGGAGGTGGCTACACCTTC. Translation: CATSRTRQGGGYTF.

The rearrangement links TRBV20-1 to TRBJ1-2, with a weak D call TRBD1 (5 bases). The germline V gene has CDR1 DFQATT and CDR2 SNEGSKA (reference sequence). CDR3 size: 16 residues. Trimming shortened V by 0 bases and J by 2 bases, and 16 bases separated the two germline ends. The DNA for the CDR3 is TGCAGTGCTAGAGATAGTCCGGAGACAGAAAACTATGGCTACACCTTC. It is translated as CSARDSPETENYGYTF.

This clonotype was counted only a few times. CDR3 coding DNA: TGTGCCAGCAGGCAACAGGGGAACACTGAAGCTTTCTTT. Residues: CASRQQGNTEAFF. V and J are TRBV7-9 and TRBJ1-1; tentative D call: TRBD1 (6 bases). Germline lookup yields CDR1 SEHNR and CDR2 FQNEAQ (reference sequence). V lost 6 bases and J 1 base, leaving 9 bases between the germline ends. The CDR3 consists of 13 residues.

The gene calls are TRBV12-3 or TRBV12-4 and TRBJ2-3; D tentatively reads TRBD1 or TRBD2 (5 bases each). V lost 6 bases to trimming and J lost 0 bases, with 13 bases between them. The CDR3 is 15 amino acids. The CDR3 bases are TGTGCCAGCAGCCCCGGGACGAAGAGCACAGATACGCAGTATTTT. This encodes CASSPGTKSTDTQYF.

This clonotype was picked up many times. V gene TRBV6-2 or TRBV6-3 combines with J gene TRBJ2-5; no firm D call. V lost 5 bases, J lost 3 bases, and 4 bases lay in between. This CDR3 comprises 11 residues. CDR1 is MNHEY and CDR2 is SVGEGT in the germline V gene. DNA for the CDR3: TGTGCCAGCAGTAGAGAAGAGACCCAGTACTTC. It translates to CASSREETQYF.

This chain uses TRBV7-2 with TRBJ2-5; no reliable D call. This CDR3 is 11 amino acids long. Germline lookup yields CDR1 SGHTA and CDR2 FQGNSA. V lost 0 bases to trimming and J lost 8 bases, with 4 bases between them. CDR3 amino acids: CASSLARTQYF. In nucleotides, the CDR3 is TGTGCCAGCAGCTTAGCCCGAACCCAGTACTTC.

In its sample, this clonotype was seen a few times. The genes are TRBV20-1 and TRBJ2-1; D is uncertain. Germline lookup yields CDR1 DFQATT and CDR2 SNEGSKA (reference sequence). V lost 6 bases, J lost 3 bases, and 18 bases lay in between. The CDR3 totals 15 residues. As DNA, the CDR3 is TGCAGTGCCCCCCCGGATTTTACTTACTACAATGAGCAGTTCTTC. This gives the protein CSAPPDFTYYNEQFF.

The CDR3 region has the DNA TGTGCCAGCAGCTCCCGCGGGGGACGGGGATCCGCTGAAGCTTTCTTT. Encoded protein: CASSSRGGRGSAEAFF. The chain is built from TRBV9 and TRBJ1-1; D is possibly TRBD1 (5 bases). Per the germline V gene, CDR1 is SGDLS and CDR2 is YYNGEE. This CDR3 has 16 amino acids. The ends were cut back, 4 bases at V and 6 bases at J, with 22 bases in the middle.

This clonotype occurred a few times. The chain joins TRBV11-2 to TRBJ2-1, with D perhaps matching TRBD2 (5 bases). Trimming took off 1 base at V and 0 bases at J, with 10 bases between the two ends. Germline V gene data show CDR1 as SGHAT and CDR2 as FQNNGV. This CDR3 has 16 residues. The CDR3 sequence is CASSLGTRFSYNEQFF. The CDR3, as DNA: TGTGCCAGCAGCTTAGGCACTAGGTTCTCCTACAATGAGCAGTTCTTC.

The V gene is TRBV20-1, the J gene TRBJ2-7; tentative D call: TRBD2 (6 bases). Trimming left V 6 bases short and J 0 bases short, with 12 bases between. In germline, CDR1 is DFQATT, CDR2 SNEGSKA (reference sequence). This CDR3 spans 13 amino acids. CDR3 residues: CSARDWSSYEQYF. The CDR3 nucleotides read TGCAGTGCCCGGGACTGGAGCTCCTACGAGCAGTACTTC.

The CDR3 sequence is CASSSDSTTNEKLFF. The CDR3 DNA reads as TGCGCCAGCAGCTCGGACAGTACTACTAATGAAAAACTGTTTTTT. J is TRBJ1-4 and V is TRBV5-1, with D tentatively TRBD1 (6 bases). The CDR3 runs 15 residues. Between the trimmed V and J ends, which lost 3 bases and 2 bases, there was a span of 11 bases. Germline-derived CDR1 and CDR2 are SGHRS and YFSETQ.